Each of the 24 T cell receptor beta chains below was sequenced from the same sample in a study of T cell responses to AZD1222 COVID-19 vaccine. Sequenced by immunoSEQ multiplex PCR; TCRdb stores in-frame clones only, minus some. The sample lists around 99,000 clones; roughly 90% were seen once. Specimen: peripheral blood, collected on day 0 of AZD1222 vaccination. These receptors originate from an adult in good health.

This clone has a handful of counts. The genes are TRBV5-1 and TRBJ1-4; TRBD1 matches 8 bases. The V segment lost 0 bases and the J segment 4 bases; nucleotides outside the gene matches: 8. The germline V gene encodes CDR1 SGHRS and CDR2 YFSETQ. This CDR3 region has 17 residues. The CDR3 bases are TGCGCCAGCAGCTTGGGGGCAGGGGGCGACGGTAATGAAAAACTGTTTTTT. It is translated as CASSLGAGGDGNEKLFF.

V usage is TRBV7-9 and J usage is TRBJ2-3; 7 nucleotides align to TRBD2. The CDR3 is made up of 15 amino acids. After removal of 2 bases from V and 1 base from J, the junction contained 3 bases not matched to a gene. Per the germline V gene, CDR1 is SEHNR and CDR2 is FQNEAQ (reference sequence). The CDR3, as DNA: TGTGCCAGCAGCTTACTAGCGGCCCGCACAGATACGCAGTATTTT. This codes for CASSLLAARTDTQYF.

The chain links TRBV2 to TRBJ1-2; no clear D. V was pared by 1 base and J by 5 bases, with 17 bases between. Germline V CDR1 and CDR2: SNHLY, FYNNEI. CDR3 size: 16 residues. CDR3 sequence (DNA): TGTGCCAGCAGTGAAGGATCTGAAAGGGAGGGATATGGCTACACCTTC. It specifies CASSEGSEREGYGYTF.

CDR3 nucleotides: TGTGCCAGCTCTGTCTCGGAGCACCTGATGAACACTGAAGCTTTCTTT. The encoded protein is CASSVSEHLMNTEAFF. The chain combines TRBV18 with TRBJ1-1; no definite D call. Germline-derived CDR1 and CDR2 are KGHSH and LQKENI. Trimming took 6 bases from V and 0 from J, leaving 17 bases between them. This CDR3 is 16 amino acids long.

CDR3 sequence: CASSSGSTMSDTQYF. CDR3 coding DNA: TGTGCCAGCAGCTCCGGGTCCACTATGTCAGATACGCAGTATTTT. This chain links TRBV11-3 with TRBJ2-3; D is uncertain. Trimming took 4 bases from V and 4 from J, leaving 15 bases between them. Germline CDR1 reads SGHNT; CDR2 reads YENEEA. The CDR3 has 15 residues.

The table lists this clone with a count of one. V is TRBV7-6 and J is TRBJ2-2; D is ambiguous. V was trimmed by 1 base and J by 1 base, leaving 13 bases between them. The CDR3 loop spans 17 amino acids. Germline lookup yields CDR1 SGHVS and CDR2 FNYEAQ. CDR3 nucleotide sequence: TGTGCCAGCAGCTTAGTAGGACGGCTAATGAACACCGGGGAGCTGTTTTTT. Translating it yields CASSLVGRLMNTGELFF.

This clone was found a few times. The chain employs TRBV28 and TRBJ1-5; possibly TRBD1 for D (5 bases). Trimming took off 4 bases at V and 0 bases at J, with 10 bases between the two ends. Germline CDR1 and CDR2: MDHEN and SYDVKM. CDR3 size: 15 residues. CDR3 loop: CASSWHRNSNQPQHF. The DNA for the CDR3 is TGTGCCAGCAGTTGGCACAGGAATAGCAATCAGCCCCAGCATTTT.

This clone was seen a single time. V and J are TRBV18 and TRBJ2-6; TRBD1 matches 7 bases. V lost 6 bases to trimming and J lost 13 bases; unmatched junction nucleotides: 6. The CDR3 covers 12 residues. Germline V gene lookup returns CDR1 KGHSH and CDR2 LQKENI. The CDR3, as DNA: TGTGCCAGCTCGGGGACAGCACAAGTCCTGACTTTC. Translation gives CASSGTAQVLTF.

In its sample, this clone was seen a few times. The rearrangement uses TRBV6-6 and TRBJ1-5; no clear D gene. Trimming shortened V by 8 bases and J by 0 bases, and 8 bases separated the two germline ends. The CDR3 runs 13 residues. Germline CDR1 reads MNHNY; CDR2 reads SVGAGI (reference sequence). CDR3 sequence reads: CASAGYSNQPQHF. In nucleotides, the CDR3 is TGTGCCAGCGCGGGCTATAGCAATCAGCCCCAGCATTTT.

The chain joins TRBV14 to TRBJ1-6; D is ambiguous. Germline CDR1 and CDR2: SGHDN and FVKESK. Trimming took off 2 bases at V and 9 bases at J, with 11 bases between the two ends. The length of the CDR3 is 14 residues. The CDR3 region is CASSQLGLGSPLHF. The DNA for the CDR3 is TGTGCCAGCAGCCAACTAGGGCTGGGTTCACCCCTCCACTTT. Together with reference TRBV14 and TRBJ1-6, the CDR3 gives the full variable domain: EAGVTQFPSHSVIEKGQTVTLRCDPISGHDNLYWYRRVMGKEIKFLLHFVKESKQDESGMPNNRFLAERTGGTYSTLKVQPAELEDSGVYFCASSQLGLGSPLHFGNGTRLTVT.

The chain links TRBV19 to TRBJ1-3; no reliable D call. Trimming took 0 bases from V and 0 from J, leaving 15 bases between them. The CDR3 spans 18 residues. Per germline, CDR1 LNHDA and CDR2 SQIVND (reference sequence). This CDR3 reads CASSIDHQTVDSGNTIYF. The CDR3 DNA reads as TGTGCCAGTAGTATAGATCACCAAACAGTCGACTCTGGAAACACCATATATTTT.

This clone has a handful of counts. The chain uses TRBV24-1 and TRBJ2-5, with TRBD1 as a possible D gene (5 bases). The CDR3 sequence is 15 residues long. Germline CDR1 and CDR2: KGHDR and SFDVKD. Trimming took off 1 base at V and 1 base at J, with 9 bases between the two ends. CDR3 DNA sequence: TGTGCCACCAGTGATTTTGCAGGGCCCCAAGAGACCCAGTACTTC. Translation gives CATSDFAGPQETQYF.

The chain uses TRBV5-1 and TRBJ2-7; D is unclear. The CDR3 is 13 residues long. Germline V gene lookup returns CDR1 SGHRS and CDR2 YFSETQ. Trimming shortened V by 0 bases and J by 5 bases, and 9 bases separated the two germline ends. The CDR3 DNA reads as TGCGCCAGCAGCTTGGATGGGGTCGACGAGCAGTACGTC. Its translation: CASSLDGVDEQYV.

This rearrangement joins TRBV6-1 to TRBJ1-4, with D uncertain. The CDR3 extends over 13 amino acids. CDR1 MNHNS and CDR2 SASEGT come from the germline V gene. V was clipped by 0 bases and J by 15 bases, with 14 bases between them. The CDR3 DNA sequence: TGTGCCAGCAGTGAAGCGGGAAGGTCCGGCGTGTTTTTT. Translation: CASSEAGRSGVFF.

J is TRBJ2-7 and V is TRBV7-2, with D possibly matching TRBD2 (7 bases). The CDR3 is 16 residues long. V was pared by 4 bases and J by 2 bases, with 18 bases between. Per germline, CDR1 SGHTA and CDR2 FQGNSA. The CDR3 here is CASSSPRGGGAYEQYF. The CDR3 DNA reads TGTGCCAGCAGCTCCCCCAGGGGCGGGGGAGCCTACGAGCAGTACTTC.

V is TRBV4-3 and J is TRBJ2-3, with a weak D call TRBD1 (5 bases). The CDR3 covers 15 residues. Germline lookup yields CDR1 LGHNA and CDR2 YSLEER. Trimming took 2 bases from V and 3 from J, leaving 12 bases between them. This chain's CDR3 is CASSQTGPGTDTQYF. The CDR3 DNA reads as TGCGCCAGCAGCCAAACCGGGCCAGGGACAGATACGCAGTATTTT.

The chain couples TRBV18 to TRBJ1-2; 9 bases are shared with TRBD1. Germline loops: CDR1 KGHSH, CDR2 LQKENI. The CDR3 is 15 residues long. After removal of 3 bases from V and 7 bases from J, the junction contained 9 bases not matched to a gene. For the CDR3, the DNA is TGTGCCAGCTCACCTCCGGGACAGGGCAATCGTGGCTACACCTTC. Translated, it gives CASSPPGQGNRGYTF.

CDR3 sequence: CASSPHAQGQGTQYF. CDR3 nucleotide sequence: TGTGCCAGCTCACCGCACGCACAGGGGCAGGGGACCCAGTACTTC. This chain uses TRBV18 with TRBJ2-5, with 7 bases identical to TRBD1. The CDR3 extends over 15 amino acids. CDR1 and CDR2 (germline): KGHSH, LQKENI. Losses at the gene ends were 3 bases for V and 7 bases for J; bases not matched to a gene: 11.

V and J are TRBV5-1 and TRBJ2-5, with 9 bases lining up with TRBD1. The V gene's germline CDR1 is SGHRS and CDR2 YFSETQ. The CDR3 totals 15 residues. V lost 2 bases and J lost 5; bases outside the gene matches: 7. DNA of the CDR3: TGCGCCAGCAGCTTTGGACAGGGGTTGGGGGAGACCCAGTACTTC. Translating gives CASSFGQGLGETQYF.

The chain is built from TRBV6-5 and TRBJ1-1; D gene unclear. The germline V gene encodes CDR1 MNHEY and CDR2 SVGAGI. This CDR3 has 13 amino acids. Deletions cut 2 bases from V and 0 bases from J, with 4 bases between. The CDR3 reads CASSYKLNTEAFF. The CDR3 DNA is TGTGCCAGCAGTTACAAACTGAACACTGAAGCTTTCTTT.

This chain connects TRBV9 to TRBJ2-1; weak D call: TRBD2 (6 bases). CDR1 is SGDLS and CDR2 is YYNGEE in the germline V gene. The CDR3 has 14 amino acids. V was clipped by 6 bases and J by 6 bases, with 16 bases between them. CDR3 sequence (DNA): TGTGCCAGCAAGCCAGCGGGTGGGATCAATGAGCAGTTCTTC. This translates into CASKPAGGINEQFF.

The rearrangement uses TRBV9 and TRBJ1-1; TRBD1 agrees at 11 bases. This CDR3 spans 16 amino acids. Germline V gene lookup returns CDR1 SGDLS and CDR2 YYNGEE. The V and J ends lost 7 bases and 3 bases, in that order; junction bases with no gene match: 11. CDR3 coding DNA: TGTGCCAGCCGACGGGGGACAGGGGGGATGGACACTGAAGCTTTCTTT. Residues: CASRRGTGGMDTEAFF.

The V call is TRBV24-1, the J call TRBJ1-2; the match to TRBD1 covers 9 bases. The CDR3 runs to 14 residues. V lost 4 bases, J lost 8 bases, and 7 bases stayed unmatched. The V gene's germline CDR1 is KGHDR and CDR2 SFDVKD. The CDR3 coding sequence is TGTGCCACCAGTGAGGCCGGGACAGGGAAAGGCTACACCTTC. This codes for CATSEAGTGKGYTF.

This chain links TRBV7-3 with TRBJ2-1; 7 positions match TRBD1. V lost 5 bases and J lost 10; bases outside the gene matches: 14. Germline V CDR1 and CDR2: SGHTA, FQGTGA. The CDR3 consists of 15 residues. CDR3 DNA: TGTGCCAGCAGCCCCGAGGCCAGGGGGTTAGGGGAGCAGTTCTTC. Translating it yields CASSPEARGLGEQFF.